These T cell receptor beta chains were read from a single sample in a study of blood T cells in healthy people across ages. TCRdb fed the 5' RACE reads into MiXCR, producing one record per CDR3 protein. The table shows 550,000 to 650,000 distinct CDR3 sequences, with over 25% occurring only once. This sample was also put to use in a study of T cells of mothers and their children.

Specimen: blood. The source of these receptors is a boy aged 2 to 10 in good health. Both conserved end residues are part of each CDR3. Fields, in order: clone size, D gene, V gene, J gene, CDR3 protein, CDR3 DNA. D genes are given only for firm matches. Clone size is shown for a subset of rows, as once, few, many or a class of expanded clone.

abundance: .
d_gene: .
v_gene: TRBV6-5
j_gene: TRBJ2-5
CDR3aa: CASSRTKETQYF
CDR3nt: TGTGCCAGCAGCAGGACTAAAGAGACCCAGTACTTC

abundance: many
d_gene: .
v_gene: TRBV11-2
j_gene: TRBJ2-1
CDR3aa: CASSQAYNEQFF
CDR3nt: TGTGCCAGCAGCCAGGCCTACAATGAGCAGTTCTTC

abundance: .
d_gene: TRBD1
v_gene: TRBV27
j_gene: TRBJ1-2
CDR3aa: CASSPDRRNYGYTF
CDR3nt: TGTGCCAGCAGTCCGGACAGGAGAAACTATGGCTACACCTTC

abundance: .
d_gene: TRBD2
v_gene: TRBV4-2
j_gene: TRBJ2-5
CDR3aa: CASSQDWGSGDIRETQYF
CDR3nt: TGTGCCAGCAGCCAAGATTGGGGTAGCGGGGACATAAGGGAGACCCAGTACTTC

abundance: .
d_gene: .
v_gene: TRBV9
j_gene: TRBJ1-1
CDR3aa: CASSVGRGNTEAFF
CDR3nt: TGTGCCAGCAGCGTAGGCAGGGGGAACACTGAAGCTTTCTTT

abundance: .
d_gene: .
v_gene: TRBV27
j_gene: TRBJ1-4
CDR3aa: CASSFRETNEKLFF
CDR3nt: TGTGCCAGCAGCTTCAGGGAGACAAATGAAAAACTGTTTTTT

abundance: .
d_gene: .
v_gene: TRBV7-2
j_gene: TRBJ1-1
CDR3aa: CASRPRGDGTEAFF
CDR3nt: TGTGCCAGCAGGCCCCGGGGGGATGGCACTGAAGCTTTCTTT

abundance: .
d_gene: TRBD1
v_gene: TRBV5-1
j_gene: TRBJ2-6
CDR3aa: CASSLPTGEGANVLTF
CDR3nt: TGCGCCAGCAGCCTACCGACAGGGGAAGGGGCCAACGTCCTGACTTTC

abundance: few
d_gene: .
v_gene: TRBV10-3
j_gene: TRBJ1-1
CDR3aa: CAIRSKDHTEAFF
CDR3nt: TGTGCCATCAGGTCCAAGGACCACACTGAAGCTTTCTTT

abundance: .
d_gene: .
v_gene: TRBV6-2/TRBV6-3
j_gene: TRBJ1-5
CDR3aa: CASSYTDGENQPQHF
CDR3nt: TGTGCCAGCAGTTACACGGACGGGGAAAATCAGCCCCAGCATTTT

abundance: few
d_gene: .
v_gene: TRBV20-1
j_gene: TRBJ2-1
CDR3aa: CSARGPDYNEQFF
CDR3nt: TGCAGTGCTAGAGGACCCGACTACAATGAGCAGTTCTTC

abundance: .
d_gene: .
v_gene: TRBV7-8
j_gene: TRBJ1-4
CDR3aa: CASSLGRQTHNEKLFF
CDR3nt: TGTGCCAGCAGCTTAGGGAGACAGACTCATAATGAAAAACTCTTTTTT

abundance: .
d_gene: TRBD1
v_gene: TRBV29-1
j_gene: TRBJ1-2
CDR3aa: CSGGQGASGYTF
CDR3nt: TGCAGCGGGGGACAGGGGGCGAGCGGCTACACCTTC

abundance: .
d_gene: TRBD1
v_gene: TRBV25-1
j_gene: TRBJ2-5
CDR3aa: CASSELGQGRRETQYF
CDR3nt: TGTGCCAGCAGTGAATTAGGACAGGGGAGGAGAGAGACCCAGTACTTC

abundance: few
d_gene: .
v_gene: TRBV20-1
j_gene: TRBJ1-2
CDR3aa: CSASKDRGYTF
CDR3nt: TGCAGTGCTAGTAAGGACCGCGGCTACACCTTC

abundance: .
d_gene: .
v_gene: TRBV11-1
j_gene: TRBJ2-1
CDR3aa: CASSLPGSVIPDEQFF
CDR3nt: TGTGCCAGCAGCTTACCCGGGTCAGTGATTCCGGATGAGCAGTTCTTC

abundance: few
d_gene: TRBD2
v_gene: TRBV6-2/TRBV6-3
j_gene: TRBJ2-5
CDR3aa: CASSYSIFSGEETQYF
CDR3nt: TGTGCCAGCAGTTACTCGATATTTAGCGGGGAAGAGACCCAGTACTTC

abundance: few
d_gene: TRBD2
v_gene: TRBV28
j_gene: TRBJ2-7
CDR3aa: CASSLSGGSLYEQYF
CDR3nt: TGTGCCAGCAGTTTAAGCGGCGGGAGCCTCTACGAGCAGTACTTC

abundance: .
d_gene: .
v_gene: TRBV7-8
j_gene: TRBJ2-1
CDR3aa: CASSRGGRDSLYNEQFF
CDR3nt: TGTGCCAGCAGCAGGGGGGGCCGGGACAGCCTTTACAATGAGCAGTTCTTC

abundance: few
d_gene: TRBD2
v_gene: TRBV20-1
j_gene: TRBJ2-3
CDR3aa: CSARESSGGTDTQYF
CDR3nt: TGCAGTGCTAGAGAGTCTAGCGGGGGGACAGATACGCAGTATTTT

abundance: .
d_gene: .
v_gene: TRBV4-3
j_gene: TRBJ1-2
CDR3aa: CASSQVVGAEYGYTF
CDR3nt: TGCGCCAGCAGCCAAGTGGTGGGGGCAGAATATGGCTACACCTTC

abundance: few
d_gene: TRBD1
v_gene: TRBV2
j_gene: TRBJ1-2
CDR3aa: CASRAGTGAFGYTF
CDR3nt: TGTGCCAGCAGAGCCGGGACAGGGGCTTTTGGCTACACCTTC

abundance: few
d_gene: .
v_gene: TRBV20-1
j_gene: TRBJ2-1
CDR3aa: CSARDQKALGVRYEQFF
CDR3nt: TGCAGTGCTAGAGATCAAAAGGCGTTGGGCGTTCGGTATGAGCAGTTCTTC

abundance: few
d_gene: .
v_gene: TRBV11-2
j_gene: TRBJ2-1
CDR3aa: CASSPPRGGINEQFF
CDR3nt: TGTGCCAGCAGCCCCCCCAGGGGAGGAATCAATGAGCAGTTCTTC

abundance: few
d_gene: .
v_gene: TRBV4-1
j_gene: TRBJ2-2
CDR3aa: CASSQPSGSPGELFF
CDR3nt: TGCGCCAGCAGCCAACCGTCAGGCTCACCCGGGGAGCTGTTTTTT

abundance: once
d_gene: .
v_gene: TRBV6-6
j_gene: TRBJ1-2
CDR3aa: CASSAAGARYGYTF
CDR3nt: TGTGCCAGCAGTGCCGCGGGGGCGCGTTATGGCTACACCTTC

abundance: .
d_gene: TRBD2
v_gene: TRBV20-1
j_gene: TRBJ2-5
CDR3aa: CSASRTSGGETQYF
CDR3nt: TGCAGTGCTAGCAGGACTAGCGGGGGGGAGACCCAGTACTTC

abundance: .
d_gene: .
v_gene: TRBV6-5
j_gene: TRBJ2-1
CDR3aa: CASKGSFAVNEQFF
CDR3nt: TGTGCCAGCAAGGGGTCCTTCGCGGTCAATGAGCAGTTCTTC

abundance: few
d_gene: .
v_gene: TRBV20-1
j_gene: TRBJ2-7
CDR3aa: CSVRTGNYEQYF
CDR3nt: TGCAGTGTTCGAACAGGGAACTACGAGCAGTACTTC

abundance: .
d_gene: TRBD1
v_gene: TRBV29-1
j_gene: TRBJ1-5
CDR3aa: CSVEPGGEGEPQHF
CDR3nt: TGCAGCGTTGAACCAGGGGGAGAGGGGGAGCCCCAGCATTTT

abundance: .
d_gene: .
v_gene: TRBV6-1
j_gene: TRBJ2-4
CDR3aa: CASSDRDPNIQYF
CDR3nt: TGTGCCAGCAGTGATCGCGATCCCAACATTCAGTACTTC

abundance: .
d_gene: .
v_gene: TRBV7-2
j_gene: TRBJ2-5
CDR3aa: CASSPLRSGKETQYF
CDR3nt: TGTGCCAGCAGCCCCCTCCGTAGCGGAAAGGAGACCCAGTACTTC

abundance: .
d_gene: .
v_gene: TRBV20-1
j_gene: TRBJ1-4
CDR3aa: CSARLHATNEKLFF
CDR3nt: TGCAGTGCTAGACTACATGCAACTAATGAAAAACTGTTTTTT

abundance: .
d_gene: TRBD1
v_gene: TRBV7-9
j_gene: TRBJ1-1
CDR3aa: CASSPPTGWNTEAFF
CDR3nt: TGTGCCAGCAGCCCCCCGACAGGGTGGAACACTGAAGCTTTCTTT

abundance: .
d_gene: .
v_gene: TRBV7-2
j_gene: TRBJ2-5
CDR3aa: CASSSQTAQETQYF
CDR3nt: TGTGCCAGCAGCAGCCAGACAGCGCAAGAGACCCAGTACTTC

abundance: .
d_gene: .
v_gene: TRBV7-9
j_gene: TRBJ2-5
CDR3aa: CASSPAVRGGEQYF
CDR3nt: TGTGCCAGCAGCCCAGCAGTCAGGGGGGGGGAGCAGTACTTC

abundance: few
d_gene: .
v_gene: TRBV2
j_gene: TRBJ2-5
CDR3aa: CASWNQETQYF
CDR3nt: TGTGCCAGCTGGAACCAAGAGACCCAGTACTTC

abundance: few
d_gene: .
v_gene: TRBV11-2
j_gene: TRBJ1-4
CDR3aa: CASSPEADPDEKLFF
CDR3nt: TGTGCCAGCAGCCCAGAGGCGGATCCGGATGAAAAACTGTTTTTT

abundance: .
d_gene: .
v_gene: TRBV14
j_gene: TRBJ2-3
CDR3aa: CASSATGFESDTQYF
CDR3nt: TGTGCCAGCAGCGCGACAGGATTTGAGTCAGATACGCAGTATTTT

abundance: .
d_gene: .
v_gene: TRBV10-3
j_gene: TRBJ2-5
CDR3aa: CAISEMSETQYF
CDR3nt: TGTGCCATCAGTGAGATGTCGGAGACCCAGTACTTC

abundance: .
d_gene: TRBD1
v_gene: TRBV20-1
j_gene: TRBJ2-7
CDR3aa: CSAGGQGAGEQYF
CDR3nt: TGCAGTGCGGGCGGACAGGGGGCTGGTGAGCAGTACTTC

abundance: few
d_gene: TRBD1
v_gene: TRBV6-5
j_gene: TRBJ1-2
CDR3aa: CASSLDRGRGGYTF
CDR3nt: TGTGCCAGCAGCCTGGACAGGGGGCGAGGTGGCTACACCTTC

abundance: few
d_gene: .
v_gene: TRBV12-5
j_gene: TRBJ1-1
CDR3aa: CASGRPGTEAFF
CDR3nt: TGTGCTAGTGGTCGACCTGGAACTGAAGCTTTCTTT

abundance: .
d_gene: .
v_gene: TRBV7-6
j_gene: TRBJ2-7
CDR3aa: CASSLTRGSSYEQYF
CDR3nt: TGTGCCAGCAGCTTAACAAGAGGGAGCTCCTACGAGCAGTACTTC

abundance: .
d_gene: TRBD1
v_gene: TRBV29-1
j_gene: TRBJ1-1
CDR3aa: CSVTGTENTEAFF
CDR3nt: TGCAGCGTCACCGGGACAGAAAACACTGAAGCTTTCTTT

abundance: .
d_gene: TRBD1
v_gene: TRBV29-1
j_gene: TRBJ1-2
CDR3aa: CSVDPGQGPDGYTF
CDR3nt: TGCAGCGTTGACCCGGGACAGGGGCCGGATGGCTACACCTTC

abundance: few
d_gene: TRBD2
v_gene: TRBV10-3
j_gene: TRBJ2-3
CDR3aa: CAISKREGTDTQYF
CDR3nt: TGTGCCATCAGTAAGCGGGAGGGTACAGATACGCAGTATTTT

abundance: few
d_gene: .
v_gene: TRBV25-1
j_gene: TRBJ2-2
CDR3aa: CASSGFGRDTGELFF
CDR3nt: TGTGCCAGCAGTGGCTTCGGCCGGGACACCGGGGAGCTGTTTTTT

abundance: .
d_gene: .
v_gene: TRBV5-5
j_gene: TRBJ2-5
CDR3aa: CASSFSAGPETQYF
CDR3nt: TGTGCCAGCAGCTTCAGTGCAGGGCCAGAGACCCAGTACTTC

abundance: few
d_gene: TRBD2
v_gene: TRBV12-3/TRBV12-4
j_gene: TRBJ2-5
CDR3aa: CASSFGGSRQETQYF
CDR3nt: TGTGCCAGCAGTTTCGGCGGGAGTCGCCAAGAGACCCAGTACTTC

abundance: .
d_gene: .
v_gene: TRBV13
j_gene: TRBJ2-5
CDR3aa: CASSLGPREQYF
CDR3nt: TGTGCCAGCAGCTTAGGCCCTCGAGAGCAGTACTTC

abundance: few
d_gene: .
v_gene: TRBV7-2
j_gene: TRBJ1-3
CDR3aa: CASSLAGGGGNTIYF
CDR3nt: TGTGCCAGCAGCTTAGCCGGAGGGGGTGGAAACACCATATATTTT

abundance: .
d_gene: TRBD2
v_gene: TRBV6-6
j_gene: TRBJ2-3
CDR3aa: CASRTSGGTDTQYF
CDR3nt: TGTGCCAGCAGGACTAGCGGAGGAACAGATACGCAGTATTTT

abundance: .
d_gene: TRBD1
v_gene: TRBV10-3
j_gene: TRBJ2-5
CDR3aa: CAISGGQQETQYF
CDR3nt: TGTGCCATCAGTGGGGGACAGCAAGAGACCCAGTACTTC

abundance: once
d_gene: TRBD2
v_gene: TRBV28
j_gene: TRBJ2-4
CDR3aa: CASSSGGDAKNILYF
CDR3nt: TGTGCCAGCAGTTCGGGGGGAGATGCCAAAAACATTCTGTACTTC

abundance: .
d_gene: TRBD1
v_gene: TRBV6-1
j_gene: TRBJ2-6
CDR3aa: CASSRAGTGYSGANVLTF
CDR3nt: TGTGCCAGCAGCCGTGCCGGGACAGGGTACTCTGGGGCCAACGTCCTGACTTTC

abundance: many
d_gene: .
v_gene: TRBV27
j_gene: TRBJ2-1
CDR3aa: CASSWRDYNEQFF
CDR3nt: TGTGCCAGCAGTTGGCGGGATTACAATGAGCAGTTCTTC

abundance: few
d_gene: .
v_gene: TRBV20-1
j_gene: TRBJ1-5
CDR3aa: CSARSTLGGQPQHF
CDR3nt: TGCAGTGCTAGAAGCACCCTCGGGGGTCAGCCCCAGCATTTT